Presented here are 3 T cell receptor beta chains from one specimen sequenced in a study of early T cells in non-severe SARS-CoV-2 infection (dated by TCRdb to about 2021). The library came from 5' RACE. The data were produced on a NextSeq 500. TCRdb took the public reads, trimmed them with fastp at Q25, ran MiXCR for clone calling and kept in-frame beta chains. Identical CDR3 protein sequences are pooled into one entry, listed with their most common genes and DNA. In this sample the table shows more than 45,000 distinct CDR3 sequences, about 13% of which occur a single time. Clones ranked in the top ten supply 10% of the sample. Sequenced sample: whole blood. The source of these receptors is an adult who was a healthcare worker with PCR-confirmed SARS-CoV-2 infection or an uninfected control (not recorded which).

This clonotype was detected only a few times. Written as DNA, the CDR3 is TGTGCCAGCAGCTCGGAACTAGGGGGCGCCGCGAACACCGGGGAGCTGTTTTTT. This translates into CASSSELGGAANTGELFF. The chain joins TRBV5-5 to TRBJ2-2, with TRBD1 identical over 7 bases. This CDR3 region has 18 residues. Germline CDR1 is SGHKS and CDR2 is YYEKEE (reference sequence). Losses at the gene ends were 3 bases for V and 0 bases for J; bases not matched to a gene: 11. Complete variable domain (other parts from reference TRBV5-5 and TRBJ2-2): DAGVTQSPTHLIKTRGQQVTLRCSPISGHKSVSWYQQVLGQGPQFIFQYYEKEERGRGNFPDRFSARQFPNYSSELNVNALLLGDSALYLCASSSELGGAANTGELFFGEGSRLTVL.

This clonotype was seen at least ten times. J is TRBJ2-1 and V is TRBV4-1; D remains unclear. V lost 1 base, J lost 8 bases, and 12 bases lay in between. This CDR3 spans 14 amino acids. Germline V gene lookup returns CDR1 MGHRA and CDR2 YSYEKL. The DNA for the CDR3 is TGCGCCAGCAGCCAAGTCGAAGGGCGATATGAGCAGTTCTTC. Protein sequence: CASSQVEGRYEQFF.

This clonotype has ten or more counts. The genes are TRBV7-3 and TRBJ2-2, with 13 bases identical to TRBD2. V trimming: 5 bases; J trimming: 9 bases; junction bases outside the gene matches: 6. The germline gives CDR1 SGHTA, CDR2 FQGTGA. The CDR3 runs 15 residues. CDR3 in amino acids: CASSAGLAGVRELFF. CDR3 nucleotides: TGTGCCAGCAGCGCCGGACTAGCGGGGGTGAGGGAGCTGTTTTTT. Using reference TRBV7-3 and TRBJ2-2 for the parts outside the CDR3, the full variable domain is GAGVSQTPSNKVTEKGKYVELRCDPISGHTALYWYRQSLGQGPEFLIYFQGTGAADDSGLPNDRFFAVRPEGSVSTLKIQRTERGDSAVYLCASSAGLAGVRELFFGEGSRLTVL.